These 7 T cell receptor beta chains originate from one sample sequenced in a study of blood T cell repertoires in COVID-19. Some clones are missing from TCRdb's copy, which holds only in-frame ones; the method was immunoSEQ multiplex PCR. The data hold 250,000 or so clones, with around 86% observed a single time. Sample: peripheral blood. These receptors all stem from a woman aged 25 to 39 with active or convalescent COVID-19.

This rearrangement joins TRBV5-8 to TRBJ1-1; unclear D gene. The CDR3 is 15 residues long. Germline lookup yields CDR1 SGHTS and CDR2 YDEGEE. The V end was cut by 1 base, the J end by 1 base, with 11 bases between. The DNA of the CDR3 is TGTGCCAGCAGCTTGTGGGAGGGAAGGAACACTGAAGCTTTCTTT. Translated, it gives CASSLWEGRNTEAFF.

This chain joins TRBV10-3 and TRBJ2-3; D not resolved. The CDR3 covers 13 residues. Germline assignment: CDR1 ENHRY and CDR2 SYGVKD. Trimming shortened V by 8 bases and J by 0 bases, and 9 bases separated the two germline ends. The CDR3 here is CAIAVSSTDTQYF. The DNA of the CDR3 is TGTGCCATCGCGGTATCAAGCACAGATACGCAGTATTTT.

The genes are TRBV19 and TRBJ2-5; tentative D call: TRBD2 (7 bases). Germline CDR1 and CDR2: LNHDA and SQIVND (reference sequence). The CDR3 length is 15 residues. Trimming stripped 6 bases from V and 1 base from J, with 15 bases between. In DNA, the CDR3 is TGTGCCAGTAGACCCCGGGGGGCTGTCCAAGAGACCCAGTACTTC. Translated, it gives CASRPRGAVQETQYF.

The chain employs TRBV6-2 or TRBV6-3 and TRBJ1-6; D may be TRBD1 (6 bases). CDR1 MNHEY and CDR2 SVGEGT come from the germline V gene. This CDR3 has 16 amino acids. The germline V and J ends were trimmed by 5 bases and 3 bases, with 14 bases remaining between them. In DNA form, the CDR3 reads TGTGCCAGCAGTCTACAGGGACCTGTCTATAATTCACCCCTCCACTTT. This translates into CASSLQGPVYNSPLHF.

The chain combines TRBV7-2 with TRBJ1-1, with TRBD1 identical over 11 bases. CDR3 length equals 17 residues. V lost 5 bases and J lost 5; bases outside the gene matches: 13. Per the germline V gene, CDR1 is SGHTA and CDR2 is FQGNSA. The CDR3 loop is CASSPGQGAWMWTEAFF. DNA of the CDR3: TGTGCCAGCAGCCCAGGACAGGGGGCATGGATGTGGACTGAAGCTTTCTTT.

The chain recombines TRBV9 with TRBJ1-2; 9 nucleotides agree with TRBD1. The V and J ends lost 3 bases and 6 bases, in that order; junction bases with no gene match: 9. Germline-derived CDR1 and CDR2 are SGDLS and YYNGEE. This CDR3 is 15 amino acids long. The CDR3 DNA reads as TGTGCCAGCAGCGGCCCCGGACAGGGGAGGAATGGCTACACCTTC. Translating gives CASSGPGQGRNGYTF.

The CDR3 DNA is TGTGCCAGCAGCAATCCCTCTAGCGGCAGACAGACCCAGTACTTC. This translates into CASSNPSSGRQTQYF. V gene TRBV7-9 combines with J gene TRBJ2-5; 7 bases line up with TRBD2. CDR1 SEHNR and CDR2 FQNEAQ come from the germline V gene (reference sequence). J gave up 6 bases and V 5 bases, and 12 bases lay outside the gene matches. The CDR3 is 15 amino acids.